These 14 T cell receptor beta chains share one sample of origin, sequenced in a study of shared T cell receptors in the human thymus. Clones were read by immunoSEQ multiplex PCR, and TCRdb kept only the in-frame ones, dropping some. Of 500,000 to 550,000 clones detected, around 78% appear once; the ten largest clones hold more than 0.01%. The same data also contributed to another study, on human thymus T cells.

Material: thymocytes. Receptors were obtained from a boy under two years old with a congenital heart defect.

The rearrangement links TRBV11-2 to TRBJ2-5, with D unclear. The V and J ends lost 3 bases and 9 bases respectively, with 20 bases between them. CDR1 SGHAT and CDR2 FQNNGV come from the germline V gene. The CDR3 runs to 15 residues. In nucleotides, the CDR3 is TGTGCCAGCAGCTTCTCCCCTCCCTCGTTCACACCCCAGTACTTC. This encodes CASSFSPPSFTPQYF.

The gene calls are TRBV6-1 and TRBJ1-2, with 7 bases fitting TRBD1. The CDR3 is 15 amino acids. V trimming: 4 bases; J trimming: 4 bases; junction bases outside the gene matches: 9. The germline V gene encodes CDR1 MNHNS and CDR2 SASEGT. The CDR3 DNA is TGTGCCAGCAGTGCAGACGAAGGGGGCACCTATGGCTACACCTTC. This sequence encodes CASSADEGGTYGYTF.

The CDR3 nucleotides are TGTGCCAGCGGGCGCCCAGGGGCCGAGCAGTACTTC. This sequence encodes CASGRPGAEQYF. J is TRBJ2-7 and V is TRBV6-5, with TRBD1 as a possible D gene (6 bases). There are 12 residues in the CDR3. Germline CDR1 is MNHEY and CDR2 is SVGAGI. With 8 bases removed from V and 6 bases from J, the gap between germline ends came to 14 bases.

This clone was found a few times. The J gene is TRBJ2-1, the V gene TRBV7-9; 8 bases map to TRBD2. Trimming at V came to 2 bases and at J to 10 bases, leaving 7 bases not matched to a gene. This CDR3 contains 14 residues. Germline CDR1 SEHNR, CDR2 FQNEAQ (reference sequence). This CDR3 reads CASSLTSGPIEQFF. CDR3 coding DNA: TGTGCCAGCAGCTTAACTAGCGGCCCCATCGAGCAGTTCTTC.

This clone was counted a single time. The CDR3 bases are TGTGCCAGCAGTCCCAGGACAGGGCGAGAGACCCAGTACTTC. Protein product: CASSPRTGRETQYF. The rearrangement joins TRBV6-5 to TRBJ2-5, with TRBD1 identical over 8 bases. Trimming cost V 5 bases and J 4 bases; bases outside gene matches: 6. Germline V CDR1 and CDR2: MNHEY, SVGAGI. This CDR3 spans 14 amino acids.

The V and J genes are TRBV14 and TRBJ2-1; D may be TRBD2 (6 bases). Trimming removed 0 bases at V and 11 bases at J, with 11 bases between. Germline-derived CDR1 and CDR2 are SGHDN and FVKESK. The CDR3 covers 13 residues. As DNA, the CDR3 is TGTGCCAGCAGCCAAGAGGGCGGGATTCAGCAGTTCTTC. Amino acids: CASSQEGGIQQFF.

The rearrangement joins TRBV30 to TRBJ2-3, with no clear D. Germline V lookup: CDR1 GTSNPN, CDR2 SVGIG (reference sequence). Trimming pared 0 bases from V and 9 bases from J, leaving 10 bases between. The CDR3 length is 12 residues. CDR3 amino acids: CAWSVPSRTQYF. The CDR3 bases are TGTGCCTGGAGTGTACCCTCCCGGACGCAGTATTTT.

There are a few counts of this clone. The chain carries TRBV27 and TRBJ2-2; 7 nucleotides match TRBD1. Germline V gene lookup returns CDR1 MNHEY and CDR2 SMNVEV (reference sequence). The V gene end was trimmed by 4 bases and the J gene end by 3 bases; junction bases not matched to a gene: 2. This CDR3 comprises 14 residues. The CDR3 protein is CASSCTGDTGELFF. The DNA for the CDR3 is TGTGCCAGCAGTTGCACAGGGGACACCGGGGAGCTGTTTTTT.

The chain has TRBV28 and TRBJ2-2; TRBD2 matches 7 bases. This CDR3 has 16 residues. The trim removed 7 bases at V and 3 bases at J, leaving 11 bases unmatched. From germline, CDR1 is MDHEN and CDR2 SYDVKM. In DNA, the CDR3 is TGTGCCAGCACCTCTGCGGGGAGGGACTACACCGGGGAGCTGTTTTTT. Translated, it gives CASTSAGRDYTGELFF.

This clone showed up just a few times. Other DNA sequences of this sample code for an identical CDR3. The rearrangement links TRBV18 to TRBJ2-1, with D possibly TRBD2 on 5 matching bases. CDR1 KGHSH and CDR2 LQKENI come from the germline V gene. The V and J ends lost 2 bases and 0 bases respectively, with 8 bases between them. The CDR3 runs to 15 residues. CDR3 DNA: TGTGCCAGCTCACCATCGGGAAGCTCCTACAATGAGCAGTTCTTC. Translated, it gives CASSPSGSSYNEQFF.

The chain has TRBV29-1 and TRBJ2-1; the match to TRBD2 covers 9 bases. The ends lost 4 bases at V and 13 bases at J; junction bases unmatched: 5. This CDR3 contains 11 residues. Germline lookup yields CDR1 SQVTM and CDR2 ANQGSEA. In DNA form, the CDR3 reads TGCAGCGTTGCTCCCGGGACTAGCCAGTTCTTC. Its translation: CSVAPGTSQFF.

This chain joins TRBV19 and TRBJ1-2, with TRBD1 as a possible D gene (5 bases). The CDR3 covers 14 residues. Germline loops: CDR1 LNHDA, CDR2 SQIVND (reference sequence). V was clipped by 4 bases and J by 4 bases, with 13 bases between them. This chain's CDR3 is CASSKPGEPYGYTF. CDR3 in DNA: TGTGCCAGTAGTAAGCCGGGGGAACCCTATGGCTACACCTTC.

This chain uses TRBV15 with TRBJ2-5; a weak D match, TRBD2 (6 bases). The CDR3 covers 16 residues. Germline lookup yields CDR1 LNHNV and CDR2 YYDKDF (reference sequence). V was clipped by 0 bases and J by 2 bases, with 13 bases between them. CDR3 region: CATSRDLGRTQETQYF. For the CDR3, the DNA is TGTGCCACCAGCAGAGATTTGGGGAGGACACAAGAGACCCAGTACTTC.

The chain recombines TRBV6-5 with TRBJ2-7, with 10 bases fitting TRBD1. Germline assignment: CDR1 MNHEY and CDR2 SVGAGI. This CDR3 comprises 15 residues. V dropped 6 bases and J dropped 2; count of bases not matched to a gene: 7. The CDR3 sequence: CASSRSGQGAYEQYF. In nucleotides, the CDR3 is TGTGCCAGCAGCCGATCAGGACAGGGGGCCTACGAGCAGTACTTC.